This paragraph covers one TCR beta chain sequence. Its antigen is not identified. The data were taken from a study of cytomegalovirus exposure and HLA in healthy donors. Researchers ran the PCR with 60 Vbeta and 13 Jbeta primers. This table comes from immunoSEQ multiplex PCR, and its TCRdb copy is limited to in-frame clones, with some not included. The sample records fewer than 120,000 clones, around 83% being singletons. Whole-study findings and limits: Common viral pathogens seemed, in a later analysis, to connect with several of the most significant clusters.

Everyone who donated was a healthy bone marrow donor. The TCR originated in a woman aged 55-70 years in good health and CMV-seropositive. The material sequenced was PBMCs.

The CDR3 DNA is TGTGCCAGCAGCTTAGCGGCTCAGGGCAGGGGGGAGACCCAGTACTTC. As protein: CASSLAAQGRGETQYF. The gene calls are TRBV7-6 and TRBJ2-5; the match to TRBD1 covers 7 bases. CDR1 is SGHVS, CDR2 FNYEAQ, per germline. V lost 0 bases, J lost 5 bases, and 9 bases stayed unmatched. The CDR3 extends over 16 amino acids.